The clone carrying this TCR beta chain has at least ten counts. Its specificity is not known. This sample is part of a study of T cells after yellow fever vaccination. Findings and caveats of the study: After the booster, around 95% of CD4 and more than 85% of CD8 primary-response clones were re-detected. Among all clonotypes, a small share was observed in both CD4 and CD8 compartments.

CDR1 MNHEY and CDR2 SVGEGT come from the germline V gene. The CDR3 loop spans 13 amino acids. Trimming took 6 bases from V and 2 from J; bases not matched to a gene: 2. UMIs and a universal primer site were added when TCR cDNA was made by 5'RACE template switching. TCRdb re-called the 5' RACE reads through MiXCR, storing one row per CDR3 protein. Of some 160,000 distinct CDR3 sequences in the sample, approximately 9.9% are singletons; the top ten hold around 40%. This rearrangement joins TRBV6-2 or TRBV6-3 to TRBJ1-1; TRBD1 matches at 8 bases. Specimen: CD8+ T cells sorted from PBMCs, collected 45 days after the yellow fever booster vaccination. The sequence came from a man younger than 30 who received the YFV17D yellow fever vaccine. The CDR3 nucleotides read TGTGCCAGCAGACAGGGGGGCAACACTGAAGCTTTCTTT. Protein: CASRQGGNTEAFF.